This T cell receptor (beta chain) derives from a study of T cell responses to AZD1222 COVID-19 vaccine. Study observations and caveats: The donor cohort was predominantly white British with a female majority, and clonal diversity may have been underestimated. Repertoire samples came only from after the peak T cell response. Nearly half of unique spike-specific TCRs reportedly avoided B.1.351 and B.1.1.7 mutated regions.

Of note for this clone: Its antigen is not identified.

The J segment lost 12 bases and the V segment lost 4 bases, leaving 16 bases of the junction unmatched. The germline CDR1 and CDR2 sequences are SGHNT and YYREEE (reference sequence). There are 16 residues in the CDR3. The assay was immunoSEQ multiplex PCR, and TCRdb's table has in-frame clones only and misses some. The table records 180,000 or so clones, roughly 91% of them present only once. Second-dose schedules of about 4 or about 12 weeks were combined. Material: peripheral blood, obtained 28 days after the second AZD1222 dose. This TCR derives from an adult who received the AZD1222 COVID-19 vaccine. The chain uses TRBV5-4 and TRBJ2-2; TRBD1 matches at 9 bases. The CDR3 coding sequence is TGTGCCAGCAGCCACGCAGCGATCCAGGACAGGGGAAAGCTGTTTTTT. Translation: CASSHAAIQDRGKLFF.